This T cell receptor (beta chain) was found in a study of T cells in localized non-small cell lung cancer. As to this clone: The antigen is undetermined.

Measured with immunoSEQ multiplex PCR; TCRdb has only the in-frame clones, and not every one. The sample records about 40,000 clones, 90% to 95% being singletons. The CDR3 has 15 residues. The germline V gene has CDR1 MDHEN and CDR2 SYDVKM. V was clipped by 2 bases and J by 5 bases, with 15 bases between them. General study results and limits: Uninvolved adjacent lung had the highest recorded T cell clonality, with tumor below it. Only one tumor region went through sequencing, so heterogeneity may still be there. Longer survival (overall) was linked to higher T cell density in blood.

J is TRBJ1-1 and V is TRBV28; D is possibly TRBD1 (5 bases). The specimen comprised PBMCs, sampled before any cancer treatment. The sequence came from a woman aged 35 to 75 with stage II lung adenocarcinoma. CDR3 nucleotides: TGTGCCAGCAGTTTAGCCCGGGGGAGTGATACTGAAGCTTTCTTT. Translated, it gives CASSLARGSDTEAFF. The full variable domain, rest sourced from reference TRBV28 and TRBJ1-1, is DVKVTQSSRYLVKRTGEKVFLECVQDMDHENMFWYRQDPGLGLRLIYFSYDVKMKEKGDIPEGYSVSREKKERFSLILESASTNQTSMYLCASSLARGSDTEAFFGQGTRLTVV.